Listed below are T cell receptor beta chains from one sample, sequenced in a study of blood T cell repertoires in COVID-19. Data came from immunoSEQ multiplex PCR; TCRdb stores just in-frame clones and leaves some out. The repertoire holds 150,000 to 200,000 clones, with 84% as singletons. The sequencing input was PBMCs or T cells enriched from blood (not recorded which). Receptors originate from a man aged 50 or older who had recovered from COVID-19. Both conserved end residues are part of each CDR3. A D gene is named only where the DNA matches it firmly. A row's size may be missing; if present it is once, few, many or a size class.

j_call: TRBJ1-1
d_call: -
clone_size: -
v_call: TRBV3-1/TRBV3-2
cdr3_nt: TGTGCCAGCAGCCTGTTTTCAGGCACTGAAGCTTTCTTT
cdr3_aa: CASSLFSGTEAFF

j_call: TRBJ1-1
d_call: -
clone_size: -
v_call: TRBV29-1
cdr3_nt: TGCAGCGTGGAACGTCAGGAGAACACTGAAGCTTTCTTT
cdr3_aa: CSVERQENTEAFF

j_call: TRBJ1-5
d_call: TRBD1
clone_size: -
v_call: TRBV5-1
cdr3_nt: TGCGCCAGCAGCTCGGACAGGGGCGGGCAGCCCCAGCATTTT
cdr3_aa: CASSSDRGGQPQHF

j_call: TRBJ1-3
d_call: -
clone_size: -
v_call: TRBV5-1
cdr3_nt: TGCGCCAGCAGTGGAGGGAGTTCTGGAAACACCATATATTTT
cdr3_aa: CASSGGSSGNTIYF

j_call: TRBJ1-2
d_call: TRBD1
clone_size: many
v_call: TRBV18
cdr3_nt: TGTGCCAGCTCACCCTACGGACAGGGGGGGGTCTATGGCTACACCTTC
cdr3_aa: CASSPYGQGGVYGYTF

j_call: TRBJ1-5
d_call: -
clone_size: few
v_call: TRBV2
cdr3_nt: TGTGCCAGCAGTGATTTACTTGGCGGCGGCAATCAGCCCCAGCATTTT
cdr3_aa: CASSDLLGGGNQPQHF

j_call: TRBJ1-4
d_call: -
clone_size: -
v_call: TRBV15
cdr3_nt: TGTGCCACCAGCAAGAGAGGGACTAATGAAAAACTGTTTTTT
cdr3_aa: CATSKRGTNEKLFF

j_call: TRBJ1-1
d_call: TRBD1
clone_size: -
v_call: TRBV6-2/TRBV6-3
cdr3_nt: TGTGCCAGCAGCAGGACAGGGGCGAAGGGCACTGAAGCTTTCTTT
cdr3_aa: CASSRTGAKGTEAFF

j_call: TRBJ1-5
d_call: -
clone_size: -
v_call: TRBV27
cdr3_nt: TGTGCCAGCAGTTTTCGGGGTAGCAATCAGCCCCAGCATTTT
cdr3_aa: CASSFRGSNQPQHF

j_call: TRBJ2-1
d_call: -
clone_size: -
v_call: TRBV4-2
cdr3_nt: TGTGCCAGCAGCCAAGATGTAGGGGGGGGGCCGATTGAGCAGTTCTTC
cdr3_aa: CASSQDVGGGPIEQFF

j_call: TRBJ2-2
d_call: TRBD2
clone_size: -
v_call: TRBV3-1/TRBV3-2
cdr3_nt: TGTGCCAGCAGCCCGGCTAGCGGGGGCAGCGCCGGGGAGCTGTTTTTT
cdr3_aa: CASSPASGGSAGELFF

j_call: TRBJ1-5
d_call: -
clone_size: once
v_call: TRBV3-1/TRBV3-2
cdr3_nt: TGTGCCAGCAGTAAGCGGGGGGAAACTCAGCCCCAGCATTTT
cdr3_aa: CASSKRGETQPQHF

j_call: TRBJ1-5
d_call: TRBD1
clone_size: -
v_call: TRBV5-8
cdr3_nt: TGTGCCAGCGGGCCGGGACAGCGTAATCAGCCCCAGCATTTT
cdr3_aa: CASGPGQRNQPQHF

j_call: TRBJ1-1
d_call: -
clone_size: -
v_call: TRBV5-1
cdr3_nt: TGCGCCAGCAGCTTATCTTCGGCTGAAGCTTTCTTT
cdr3_aa: CASSLSSAEAFF

j_call: TRBJ2-1
d_call: TRBD2
clone_size: -
v_call: TRBV7-9
cdr3_nt: TGTGCCAGCAGCCCAATCCTCCTAGCGGGGGGTTCCGATGAGCAGTTCTTC
cdr3_aa: CASSPILLAGGSDEQFF

j_call: TRBJ1-5
d_call: TRBD1
clone_size: -
v_call: TRBV29-1
cdr3_nt: TGCAGCGTTGGGGGACAGGGGAGCCATCAGCCCCAGCATTTT
cdr3_aa: CSVGGQGSHQPQHF

j_call: TRBJ2-1
d_call: TRBD2
clone_size: -
v_call: TRBV7-9
cdr3_nt: TGTGCCAGCAGCCTTAGCGGGGGGCTCGACCACAATGAGCAGTTCTTC
cdr3_aa: CASSLSGGLDHNEQFF

j_call: TRBJ1-2
d_call: TRBD1
clone_size: once
v_call: TRBV12-3/TRBV12-4
cdr3_nt: TGTGCCAGCTACCTGGGACAGCGGGACACCTTC
cdr3_aa: CASYLGQRDTF